A selection of T cell receptor beta chains follows, all from one sample in a study of T cell responses to AZD1222 COVID-19 vaccine. Sequencing used immunoSEQ multiplex PCR; TCRdb keeps in-frame clones, though not all of them. The sample gives 200,000 or so clones, 87% of which show up once; around 2.9% is in the top ten. This material consisted of peripheral blood, taken on day 0 of MenACWY control vaccination. The receptors originated from an adult in good health. CDR3s include the opening cysteine and the closing phenylalanine or tryptophan. Fields, in order: J gene, D gene, V gene, CDR3 length, clone size, CDR3 DNA, CDR3 protein. D genes are given only for firm matches. Clone size is stated in some rows and not others, as once, few, many or a class when expanded.

>TRBJ1-4|TRBD1|TRBV3-1/TRBV3-2|16|.
TGTGCCAGCAGCCAAGCTACCGGGACAGGGGGCGGAAAACTGTTTTTT
CASSQATGTGGGKLFF
>TRBJ1-2|.|TRBV5-8|17|.
TGTGCCAGCAGCTTGGCCTTTTCGGCGACAGACCACTATGGCTACACCTTC
CASSLAFSATDHYGYTF
>TRBJ1-5|.|TRBV7-6|15|few
TGTGCCAGCAGCCCAGGACGGAATAGCAATCAGCCCCAGCATTTT
CASSPGRNSNQPQHF
>TRBJ1-2|TRBD1|TRBV2|13|.
TGTGCCAGCCGAGGACAGGGCGGCTATGGCTACACCTTC
CASRGQGGYGYTF
>TRBJ2-1|.|TRBV5-1|15|few
TGCGCCAGCAGCTCTGATGGTACCTCCTACAATGAGCAGTTCTTC
CASSSDGTSYNEQFF
>TRBJ1-2|.|TRBV19|14|.
TGTGCCAGTAGTCCCCGAGTGAGGAACTATGGCTACACCTTC
CASSPRVRNYGYTF
>TRBJ1-1|.|TRBV7-9|14|once
TGTGCCAGCAGCTTACATCCGGGGAACACTGAAGCTTTCTTT
CASSLHPGNTEAFF
>TRBJ1-1|.|TRBV18|15|few
TGTGCCAGCTCACCGACTAAGTTGGGGAACACTGAAGCTTTCTTT
CASSPTKLGNTEAFF
>TRBJ1-1|TRBD1|TRBV28|19|.
TGTGCCAGCAGTTTAGTTAATACGGGGCAGGGGGCGGGGAACACTGAAGCTTTCTTT
CASSLVNTGQGAGNTEAFF
>TRBJ1-6|.|TRBV9|15|.
TGTGCCAGCAGCCCTCAGGGAAACGGGAATTCACCCCTCCACTTT
CASSPQGNGNSPLHF
>TRBJ2-7|.|TRBV11-1|13|.
TGTGCCAGCAGCCTTAGTAGGACCGTGGAGCAGTACTTC
CASSLSRTVEQYF
>TRBJ2-1|TRBD2|TRBV7-3|14|.
TGTGCCAGCAGCTTCTCCGGGACTAACAATGAGCAGTTCTTC
CASSFSGTNNEQFF
>TRBJ1-6|.|TRBV18|15|once
TGTGCCAGCTCACCAGGTGCAGGGAATAATTCACCCCTCCACTTT
CASSPGAGNNSPLHF
>TRBJ1-2|TRBD1|TRBV13|14|.
TGTGCCAGCAGCTTACCAGGGGGGGAGGTTGGCTACACCTTC
CASSLPGGEVGYTF
>TRBJ2-1|.|TRBV4-3|15|.
TGCGCCAGCAGCCAAGATCGGGAACTATACAATGAGCAGTTCTTC
CASSQDRELYNEQFF
>TRBJ1-1|.|TRBV5-1|14|many
TGCGCCAGCAGCTTGAAAACCCCTGGTTCCGAGGCTTTCTTT
CASSLKTPGSEAFF
>TRBJ2-7|TRBD2|TRBV6-2/TRBV6-3|15|.
TGTGCCAGCAGTGATAGCGGGGTTCTCGGCGGCGAGCAGTACTTC
CASSDSGVLGGEQYF